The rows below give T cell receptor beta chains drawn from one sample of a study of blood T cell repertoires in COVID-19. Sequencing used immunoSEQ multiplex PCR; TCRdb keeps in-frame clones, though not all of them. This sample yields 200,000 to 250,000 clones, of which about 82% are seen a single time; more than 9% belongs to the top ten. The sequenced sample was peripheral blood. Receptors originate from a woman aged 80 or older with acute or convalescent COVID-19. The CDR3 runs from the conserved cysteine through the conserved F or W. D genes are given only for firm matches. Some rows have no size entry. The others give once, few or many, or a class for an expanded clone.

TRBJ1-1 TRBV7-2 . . CASSLEGLRGEAFF TGTGCCAGCAGCTTAGAAGGCCTAAGGGGTGAAGCTTTCTTT
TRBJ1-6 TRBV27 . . CASSFGQSNSPLHF TGTGCCAGCAGTTTTGGACAGTCCAATTCACCCCTCCACTTT
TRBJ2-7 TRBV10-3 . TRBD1 CAISGQGDNYEQYF TGTGCCATCAGTGGACAGGGGGATAACTACGAGCAGTACTTC
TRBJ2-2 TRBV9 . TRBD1 CASSVGQGDTGELFF TGTGCCAGCAGCGTAGGGCAGGGGGACACCGGGGAGCTGTTTTTT
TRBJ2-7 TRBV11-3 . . CASSFDIYYEQYF TGTGCCAGCAGCTTTGACATCTACTACGAGCAGTACTTC
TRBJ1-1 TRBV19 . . CASTPQGRPTEAFF TGTGCCAGTACCCCTCAGGGCAGGCCGACTGAAGCTTTCTTT
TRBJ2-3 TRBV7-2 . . CASSSYGDTQYF TGTGCCAGCAGCTCCTACGGAGATACGCAGTATTTT
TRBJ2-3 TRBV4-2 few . CASSQVGGDRTDTQYF TGTGCCAGCAGCCAAGTAGGAGGGGACCGCACAGATACGCAGTATTTT
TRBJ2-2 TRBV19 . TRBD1 CASTTGDGELFF TGTGCCAGTACTACAGGGGACGGGGAGCTGTTTTTT
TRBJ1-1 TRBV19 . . CASSTRDTEAFF TGTGCCAGTAGTACCAGGGATACTGAAGCTTTCTTT
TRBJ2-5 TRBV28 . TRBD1 CASSRIGQGHYQETQYF TGTGCCAGCAGTAGGATAGGACAGGGGCATTACCAAGAGACCCAGTACTTC
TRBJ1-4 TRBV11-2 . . CASSLDLHEKLFF TGTGCCAGCAGCTTAGATCTTCATGAAAAACTGTTTTTT
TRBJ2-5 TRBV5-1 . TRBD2 CASSLRTSGNQETQYF TGCGCCAGCAGCTTAAGGACTAGCGGGAACCAAGAGACCCAGTACTTC
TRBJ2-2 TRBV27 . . CASSLLGRQGDTGELFF TGTGCCAGCAGTTTATTAGGCAGGCAGGGTGACACCGGGGAGCTGTTTTTT
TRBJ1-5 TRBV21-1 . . CASSKAVTYSNQPQHF TGTGCCAGCAGCAAAGCAGTAACTTATAGCAATCAGCCCCAGCATTTT
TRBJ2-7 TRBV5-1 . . CASSLEDSSLYEQYF TGCGCCAGCAGCTTGGAGGACAGCTCACTCTACGAGCAGTACTTC
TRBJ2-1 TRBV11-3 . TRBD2 CASSLGSSGTSNEQFF TGTGCCAGCAGCTTAGGAAGTAGCGGGACATCCAATGAGCAGTTCTTC
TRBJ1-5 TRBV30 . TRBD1 CAWSRGTVNQPQHF TGTGCCTGGAGTAGGGGGACAGTCAATCAGCCCCAGCATTTT
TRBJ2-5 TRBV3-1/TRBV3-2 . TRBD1 CASSPSTGTYQETQYF TGTGCCAGCAGCCCCTCGACAGGGACGTACCAAGAGACCCAGTACTTC
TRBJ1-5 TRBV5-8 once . CASSLVPGGLSNQPQHF TGTGCCAGCAGCTTGGTGCCCGGGGGGCTTAGCAATCAGCCCCAGCATTTT
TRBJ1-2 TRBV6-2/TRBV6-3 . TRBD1 CASSYSTGDAYGYTF TGTGCCAGCAGTTACTCCACAGGGGATGCCTATGGCTACACCTTC
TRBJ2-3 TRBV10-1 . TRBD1 CASSESRTGSTDTQYF TGCGCCAGCAGTGAGTCGAGGACAGGGAGCACAGATACGCAGTATTTT
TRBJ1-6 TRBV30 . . CAWNTGEYNSPLHF TGTGCCTGGAATACGGGGGAATATAATTCACCCCTCCACTTT
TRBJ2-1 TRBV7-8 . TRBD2 CASSPLAGGYNEQFF TGTGCCAGCAGCCCACTAGCGGGAGGGTACAATGAGCAGTTCTTC